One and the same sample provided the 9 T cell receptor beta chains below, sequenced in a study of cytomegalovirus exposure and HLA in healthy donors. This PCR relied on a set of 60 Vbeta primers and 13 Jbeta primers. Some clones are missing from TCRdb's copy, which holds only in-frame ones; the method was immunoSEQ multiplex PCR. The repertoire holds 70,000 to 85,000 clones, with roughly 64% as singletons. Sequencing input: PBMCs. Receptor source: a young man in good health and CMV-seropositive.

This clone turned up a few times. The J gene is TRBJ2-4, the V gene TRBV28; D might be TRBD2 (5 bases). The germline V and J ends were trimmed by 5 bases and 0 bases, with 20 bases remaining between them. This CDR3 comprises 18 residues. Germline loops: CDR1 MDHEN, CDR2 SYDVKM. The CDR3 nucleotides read TGTGCCAGCAGTAGTCAAAGCATGGCGGGCCTAGCCAAAAACATTCAGTACTTC. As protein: CASSSQSMAGLAKNIQYF.

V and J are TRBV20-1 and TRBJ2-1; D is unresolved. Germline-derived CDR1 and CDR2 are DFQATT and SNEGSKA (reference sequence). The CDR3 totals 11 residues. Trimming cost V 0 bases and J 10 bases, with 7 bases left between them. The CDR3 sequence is CSARDVREQFF. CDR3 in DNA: TGCAGTGCTAGAGATGTCAGAGAGCAGTTCTTC.

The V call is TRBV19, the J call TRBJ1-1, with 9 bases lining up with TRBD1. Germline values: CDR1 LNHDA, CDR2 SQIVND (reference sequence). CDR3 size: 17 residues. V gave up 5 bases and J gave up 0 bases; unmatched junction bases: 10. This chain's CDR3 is CASSPPYRGRLNTEAFF. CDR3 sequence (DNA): TGTGCCAGTAGTCCCCCTTACAGGGGGCGCCTGAACACTGAAGCTTTCTTT.

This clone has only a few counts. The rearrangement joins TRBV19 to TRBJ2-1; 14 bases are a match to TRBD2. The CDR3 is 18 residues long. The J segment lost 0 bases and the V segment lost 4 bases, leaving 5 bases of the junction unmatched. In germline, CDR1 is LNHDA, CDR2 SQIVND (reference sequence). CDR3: CASSRGTSGSASYNEQFF. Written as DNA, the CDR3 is TGTGCCAGTAGTAGGGGGACTAGCGGGAGCGCCTCCTACAATGAGCAGTTCTTC.

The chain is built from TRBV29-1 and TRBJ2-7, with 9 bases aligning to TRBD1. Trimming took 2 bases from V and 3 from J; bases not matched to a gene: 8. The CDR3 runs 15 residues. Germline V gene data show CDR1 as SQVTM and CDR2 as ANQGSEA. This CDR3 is CSVERQGQGSYEQYF. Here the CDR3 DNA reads TGCAGCGTTGAACGCCAAGGACAGGGGAGCTACGAGCAGTACTTC.

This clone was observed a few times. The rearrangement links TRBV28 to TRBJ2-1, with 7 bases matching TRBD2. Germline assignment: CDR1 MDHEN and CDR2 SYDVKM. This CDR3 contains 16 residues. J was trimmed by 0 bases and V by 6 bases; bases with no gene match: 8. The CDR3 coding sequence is TGTGCCAGCAGCCCCCGGTCGGGGGGCTCCTACAATGAGCAGTTCTTC. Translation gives CASSPRSGGSYNEQFF.

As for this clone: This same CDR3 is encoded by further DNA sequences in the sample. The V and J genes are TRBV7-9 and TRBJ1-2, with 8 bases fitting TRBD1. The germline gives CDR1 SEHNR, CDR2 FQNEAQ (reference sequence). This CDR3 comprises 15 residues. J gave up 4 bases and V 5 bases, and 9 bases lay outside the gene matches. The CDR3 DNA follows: TGTGCCAGCAGCCCTGACAGGGGATCATCCTATGGCTACACCTTC. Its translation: CASSPDRGSSYGYTF.

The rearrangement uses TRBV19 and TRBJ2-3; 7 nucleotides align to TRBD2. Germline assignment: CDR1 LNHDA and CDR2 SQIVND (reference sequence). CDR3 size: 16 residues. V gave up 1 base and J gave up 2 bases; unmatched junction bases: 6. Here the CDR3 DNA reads TGTGCCAGTAGTATAGTGGTCGGGGGGTCCACAGATACGCAGTATTTT. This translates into CASSIVVGGSTDTQYF. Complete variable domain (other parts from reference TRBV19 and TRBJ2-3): DGGITQSPKYLFRKEGQNVTLSCEQNLNHDAMYWYRQDPGQGLRLIYYSQIVNDFQKGDIAEGYSVSREKKESFPLTVTSAQKNPTAFYLCASSIVVGGSTDTQYFGPGTRLTVL.

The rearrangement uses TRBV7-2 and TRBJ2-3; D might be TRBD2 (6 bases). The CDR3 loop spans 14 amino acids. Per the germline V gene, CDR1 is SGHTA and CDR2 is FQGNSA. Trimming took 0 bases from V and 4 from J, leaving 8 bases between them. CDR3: CASSLARRADTQYF. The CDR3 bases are TGTGCCAGCAGCTTAGCGCGGAGGGCAGATACGCAGTATTTT.